This TCR beta chain was sequenced in a study of blood T cell repertoires in COVID-19. Study details: The study drew acute and convalescent COVID-19 samples from the United States, Italy and Spain.

Germline CDR1 and CDR2: SGHNT and YYREEE (reference sequence). The germline V and J ends were trimmed by 1 base and 7 bases, with 14 bases remaining between them. The CDR3 has 15 residues. Cohort placement rested on clinical history that participants reported themselves. Authors' data handling: The authors estimated nucleated cell counts from reference gene primer amplification. Sequencing used immunoSEQ multiplex PCR; TCRdb keeps in-frame clones, though not all of them. The V and J calls and clone size come from that table; D and trimming were worked out from the DNA. The sample has about 440,000 clones, 80% to 95% seen once; the top ten hold around 0.6%.

The sequenced sample consisted of PBMCs or T cells enriched from blood (not recorded which). The rearrangement uses TRBV5-4 and TRBJ1-4, with D unresolved. The sequence came from a man between 18 and 29 years old who had recovered from COVID-19. For the CDR3, the DNA is TGTGCCAGCAGCTTGCAACTGGGAGGAGGTGAAAAACTGTTTTTT. Translated: CASSLQLGGGEKLFF.